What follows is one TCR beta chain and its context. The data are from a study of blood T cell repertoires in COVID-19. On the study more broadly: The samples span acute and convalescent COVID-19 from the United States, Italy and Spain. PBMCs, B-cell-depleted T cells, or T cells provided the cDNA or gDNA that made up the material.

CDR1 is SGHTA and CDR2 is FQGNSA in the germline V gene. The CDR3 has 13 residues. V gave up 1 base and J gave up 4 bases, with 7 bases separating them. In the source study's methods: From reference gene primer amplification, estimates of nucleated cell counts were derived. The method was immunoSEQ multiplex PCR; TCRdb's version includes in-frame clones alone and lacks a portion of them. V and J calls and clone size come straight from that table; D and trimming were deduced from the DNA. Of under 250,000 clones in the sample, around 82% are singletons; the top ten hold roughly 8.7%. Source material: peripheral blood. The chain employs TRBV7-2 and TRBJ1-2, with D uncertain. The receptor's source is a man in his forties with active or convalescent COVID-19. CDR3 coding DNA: TGTGCCAGCAGCTTAGGGTCGGGCTATGGCTACACCTTC. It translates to CASSLGSGYGYTF.